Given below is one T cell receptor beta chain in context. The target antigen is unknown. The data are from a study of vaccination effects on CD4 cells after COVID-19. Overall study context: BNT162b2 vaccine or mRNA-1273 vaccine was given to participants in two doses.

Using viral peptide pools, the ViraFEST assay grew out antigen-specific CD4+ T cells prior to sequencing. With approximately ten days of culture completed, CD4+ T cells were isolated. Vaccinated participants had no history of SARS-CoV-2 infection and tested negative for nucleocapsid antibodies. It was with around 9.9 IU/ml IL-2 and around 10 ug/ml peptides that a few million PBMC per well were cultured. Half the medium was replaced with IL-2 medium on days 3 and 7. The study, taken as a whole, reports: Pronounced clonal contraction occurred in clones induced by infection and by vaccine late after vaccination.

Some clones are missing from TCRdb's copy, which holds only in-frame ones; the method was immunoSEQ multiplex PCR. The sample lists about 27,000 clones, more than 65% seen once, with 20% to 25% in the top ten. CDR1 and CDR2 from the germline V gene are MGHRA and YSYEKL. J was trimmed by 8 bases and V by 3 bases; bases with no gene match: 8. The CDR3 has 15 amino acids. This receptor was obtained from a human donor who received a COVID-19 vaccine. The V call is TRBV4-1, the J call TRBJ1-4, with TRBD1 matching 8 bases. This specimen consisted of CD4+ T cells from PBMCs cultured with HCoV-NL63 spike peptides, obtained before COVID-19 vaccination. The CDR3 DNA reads TGCGCCAGCAGCCATCCCGGACAGGGTGGCGAAAAACTGTTTTTT. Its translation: CASSHPGQGGEKLFF.